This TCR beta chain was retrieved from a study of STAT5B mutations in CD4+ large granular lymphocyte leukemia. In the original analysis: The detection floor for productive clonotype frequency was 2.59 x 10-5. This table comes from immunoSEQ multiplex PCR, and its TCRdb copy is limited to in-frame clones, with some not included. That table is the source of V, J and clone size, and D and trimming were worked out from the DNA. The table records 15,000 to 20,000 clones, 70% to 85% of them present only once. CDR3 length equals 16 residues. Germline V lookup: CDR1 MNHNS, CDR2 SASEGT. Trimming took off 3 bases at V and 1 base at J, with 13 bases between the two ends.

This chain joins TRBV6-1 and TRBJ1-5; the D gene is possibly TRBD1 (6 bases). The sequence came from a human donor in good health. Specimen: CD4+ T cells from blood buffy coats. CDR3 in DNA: TGTGCCAGCAGTGATCGGGGGGGCTTGAGCAATCAGCCCCAGCATTTT. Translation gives CASSDRGGLSNQPQHF.